These T cell receptor beta chains were read from a single sample in a study of control samples from healthy donors and cancer patients. Libraries were prepared by immunoSEQ multiplex PCR; TCRdb keeps only in-frame clonotypes and omits some of them. The sample records 100,000 to 150,000 clones, around 87% being singletons. The sample taken for sequencing was blood. Receptors were obtained from a man aged 55-75 years in good health. CDR3s include the opening cysteine and the closing phenylalanine or tryptophan. The D gene is left open where the match is weak. The size of a clone is reported for some rows only, either as once, few or many, or as a class for expanded clones.

clone size | J gene | V gene | CDR3 length | D gene | CDR3 DNA | CDR3 protein
. | TRBJ1-2 | TRBV30 | 15 | . | TGTGCCTGGAGTCCATCGGGGGGGCGCGGCTATGGCTACACCTTC | CAWSPSGGRGYGYTF
. | TRBJ2-1 | TRBV7-2 | 13 | . | TGTGCCAGCAGCTTAGGAAGTTACAATGAGCAGTTCTTC | CASSLGSYNEQFF
. | TRBJ1-2 | TRBV7-2 | 13 | . | TGTGCCAGCAGCTCTACCCCGGCCCATGGCTACACCTTC | CASSSTPAHGYTF
. | TRBJ2-1 | TRBV18 | 15 | . | TGTGCCAGCTCACCTCGGGACGGTTACCCACCTGAGCAGTTCTTC | CASSPRDGYPPEQFF
. | TRBJ2-5 | TRBV5-8 | 17 | TRBD1 | TGTGCCAGCAGCCGGTCCTTCGGGACAGCCCCGGGGGAGACCCAGTACTTC | CASSRSFGTAPGETQYF
. | TRBJ2-5 | TRBV6-5 | 13 | TRBD2 | TGTGCCAGCACCCGAGCGGGGAAAGAGACCCAGTACTTC | CASTRAGKETQYF
. | TRBJ2-2 | TRBV18 | 16 | TRBD2 | TGTGCCAGCTCACCCTCACTAGCGGGGAACACCGGGGAGCTGTTTTTT | CASSPSLAGNTGELFF
. | TRBJ2-7 | TRBV23-1 | 14 | TRBD1 | TGCGCCAGCAGTCAATTGTCGGACAGGGGCGAGCAGTACTTC | CASSQLSDRGEQYF
. | TRBJ1-2 | TRBV28 | 14 | TRBD1 | TGTGCCAGCGCCTCACCGGGGACAGCCTATGGCTACACCTTC | CASASPGTAYGYTF
. | TRBJ2-2 | TRBV12-3/TRBV12-4 | 13 | . | TGTGCCAGCAGGCTTATATGGGCCGGGGAGCTGTTTTTT | CASRLIWAGELFF
. | TRBJ2-7 | TRBV2 | 14 | . | TGTGCCAGCAGTGCCCCAGGGTGGACCTACGAGCAGTACTTC | CASSAPGWTYEQYF
once | TRBJ1-5 | TRBV18 | 14 | . | TGTGCCAGCTCACATCTAGGGCCCGATCAGCCCCAGCATTTT | CASSHLGPDQPQHF
. | TRBJ2-1 | TRBV19 | 16 | TRBD2 | TGTGCCAGTAGTATAGGACAAGCGGGGGGGCTCAATGAGCAGTTCTTC | CASSIGQAGGLNEQFF
. | TRBJ1-5 | TRBV15 | 16 | . | TGTGCCACCAGCAGAGGGGATGGAGTTAGCAATCAGCCCCAGCATTTT | CATSRGDGVSNQPQHF
. | TRBJ2-6 | TRBV19 | 14 | . | TGTGCCAGTTTAATGGGGTCTGGGGCCAACGTCCTGACTTTC | CASLMGSGANVLTF
. | TRBJ1-1 | TRBV1 | 18 | . | TGCACCAGCAGCCAATGTGGGGAGGCAGGGCATATGAACACTGAAGCTTTCTTT | CTSSQCGEAGHMNTEAFF
. | TRBJ1-2 | TRBV27 | 15 | TRBD1 | TGTGCCAGCAGTGCCCCGGGACAGAGCTACTATGGCTACACCTTC | CASSAPGQSYYGYTF
. | TRBJ1-2 | TRBV3-1/TRBV3-2 | 12 | . | TGTGCCAGCAGCTTCGCCGGGCGGGGCTACACCTTC | CASSFAGRGYTF
. | TRBJ1-4 | TRBV5-5 | 13 | . | TGTGCCAGCAGCTTGGCTTCAGAGTTTAAACTGTTTTTT | CASSLASEFKLFF
. | TRBJ1-2 | TRBV24-1 | 14 | . | TGTGCCACCAGTGACCCGACGCGGAACTATGGCTACACCTTC | CATSDPTRNYGYTF
. | TRBJ2-2 | TRBV7-9 | 16 | . | TGTGCCAGCAGCTTCGTCCCGGGAAGGGTATCCGGGGAGCTGTTTTTT | CASSFVPGRVSGELFF
. | TRBJ1-6 | TRBV18 | 14 | TRBD1 | TGTGCCAGCTCACCAGGACAGGAGAATTCACCCCTCCACTTT | CASSPGQENSPLHF
. | TRBJ1-6 | TRBV30 | 13 | . | TGTGCCTGGAGAACACAGGGTAATTCACCCCTCCACTTT | CAWRTQGNSPLHF
. | TRBJ1-6 | TRBV30 | 15 | . | TGTGCCTGGAGTGTACACCCCTCCTATAATTCACCCCTCCACTTT | CAWSVHPSYNSPLHF
. | TRBJ2-1 | TRBV3-1/TRBV3-2 | 14 | . | TGTGCCAGCAGCCCCAGACAGTTCAATAATGAGCAGTTCTTC | CASSPRQFNNEQFF
. | TRBJ1-3 | TRBV18 | 16 | . | TGTGCCAGCTCACCAATTACAGGGCACTCTGGAAACACCATATATTTT | CASSPITGHSGNTIYF
. | TRBJ1-5 | TRBV6-5 | 14 | TRBD1 | TGTGCCAGCAGTTCTGGACAGGGGTTTCAGCCCCAGCATTTT | CASSSGQGFQPQHF
. | TRBJ1-4 | TRBV18 | 19 | . | TGTGCCAGCTCCCCTCGGATGGCCCAACCCTCGTCGGCTAATGAAAAACTGTTTTTT | CASSPRMAQPSSANEKLFF
. | TRBJ2-1 | TRBV6-6 | 13 | . | TGTGCCAGCAGTCCAACTGGCTACAATGAGCAGTTCTTC | CASSPTGYNEQFF
. | TRBJ2-2 | TRBV11-3 | 15 | . | TGTGCCAGCAGCTTAGAAGGGAGTGGCACCGGGGAGCTGTTTTTT | CASSLEGSGTGELFF
medium-sized | TRBJ1-1 | TRBV6-2/TRBV6-3 | 12 | TRBD1 | TGTGCCAGCAGTCCACAGGGGTTAGAAGCTTTCTTT | CASSPQGLEAFF
. | TRBJ2-5 | TRBV6-6 | 14 | . | TGTGCCAGCAGTTTCGGGACCGACCTGTCCGCCCAGTACTTC | CASSFGTDLSAQYF
. | TRBJ2-7 | TRBV20-1 | 16 | TRBD2 | TGCAGTGCTAGTGGGAAGCTAGCGGAAAGCTCCTACGAGCAGTACTTC | CSASGKLAESSYEQYF
. | TRBJ1-5 | TRBV2 | 12 | . | TGTGCCAGCAGTGAACCTCCTCGGCCCCAGCATTTT | CASSEPPRPQHF